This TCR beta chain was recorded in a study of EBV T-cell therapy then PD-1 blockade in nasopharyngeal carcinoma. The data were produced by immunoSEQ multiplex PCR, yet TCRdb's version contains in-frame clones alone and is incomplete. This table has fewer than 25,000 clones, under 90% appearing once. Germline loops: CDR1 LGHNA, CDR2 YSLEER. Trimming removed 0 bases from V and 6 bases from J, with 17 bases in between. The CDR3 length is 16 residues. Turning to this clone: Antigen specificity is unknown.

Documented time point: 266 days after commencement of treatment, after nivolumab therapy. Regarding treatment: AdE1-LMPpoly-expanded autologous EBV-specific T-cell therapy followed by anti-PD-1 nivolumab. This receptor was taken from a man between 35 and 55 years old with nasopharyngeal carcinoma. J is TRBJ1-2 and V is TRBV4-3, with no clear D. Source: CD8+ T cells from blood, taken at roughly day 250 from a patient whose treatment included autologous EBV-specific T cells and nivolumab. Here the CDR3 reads CASSQDVIGPDDGYTF. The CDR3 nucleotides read TGCGCCAGCAGCCAAGATGTTATCGGCCCGGACGATGGCTACACCTTC.